This TCR beta chain was identified during a study of T cell changes during pregnancy in multiple sclerosis. Method: immunoSEQ multiplex PCR; TCRdb's copy keeps in-frame clones and lacks some. The repertoire holds 50,000 or so clones, roughly nine tenths seen once, with approximately 0.4% in the top ten. The V gene's germline CDR1 is MNHEY and CDR2 SMNVEV (reference sequence). V was clipped by 5 bases and J by 2 bases; unmatched bases: 10. This CDR3 comprises 16 residues. Sequenced here: CD4+ T cells from peripheral blood mononuclear cells, sampled before pregnancy. This TCR was recovered from a female donor with multiple sclerosis, enrolled in a pregnancy study. This chain connects TRBV27 to TRBJ2-3, with TRBD2 matching 7 bases. CDR3 bases: TGTGCCAGCAGTCCCTATATCCTAGCGGACACAGATACGCAGTATTTT. Translated, it gives CASSPYILADTDTQYF.